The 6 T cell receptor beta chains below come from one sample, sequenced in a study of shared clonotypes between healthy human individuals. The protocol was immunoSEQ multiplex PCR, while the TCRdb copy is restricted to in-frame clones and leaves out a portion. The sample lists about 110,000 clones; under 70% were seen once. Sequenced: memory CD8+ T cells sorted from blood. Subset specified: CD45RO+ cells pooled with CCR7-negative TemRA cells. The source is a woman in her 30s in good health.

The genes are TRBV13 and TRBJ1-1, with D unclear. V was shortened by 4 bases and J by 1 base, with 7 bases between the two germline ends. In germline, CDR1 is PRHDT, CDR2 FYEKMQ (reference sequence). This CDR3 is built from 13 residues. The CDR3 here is CASSSSANTEAFF. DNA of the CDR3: TGTGCCAGCAGCTCATCAGCGAACACTGAAGCTTTCTTT.

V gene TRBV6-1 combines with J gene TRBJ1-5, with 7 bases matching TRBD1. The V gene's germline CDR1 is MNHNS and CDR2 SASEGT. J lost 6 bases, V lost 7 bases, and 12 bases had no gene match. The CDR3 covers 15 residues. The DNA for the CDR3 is TGTGCCAGCACTATGACAGGGATAGGGATTCAGCCCCAGCATTTT. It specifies CASTMTGIGIQPQHF.

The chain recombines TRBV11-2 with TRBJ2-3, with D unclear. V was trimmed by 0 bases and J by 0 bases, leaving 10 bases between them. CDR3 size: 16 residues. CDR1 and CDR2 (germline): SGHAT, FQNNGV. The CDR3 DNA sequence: TGTGCCAGCAGCTTAGACCCAGGCCCTAGCACAGATACGCAGTATTTT. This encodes CASSLDPGPSTDTQYF.

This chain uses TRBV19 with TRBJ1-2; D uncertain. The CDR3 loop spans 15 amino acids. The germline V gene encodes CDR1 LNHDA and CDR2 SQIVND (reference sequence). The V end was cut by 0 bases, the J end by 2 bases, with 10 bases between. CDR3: CASSIDGGRNYGYTF. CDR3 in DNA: TGTGCCAGTAGTATAGATGGTGGACGGAACTATGGCTACACCTTC.

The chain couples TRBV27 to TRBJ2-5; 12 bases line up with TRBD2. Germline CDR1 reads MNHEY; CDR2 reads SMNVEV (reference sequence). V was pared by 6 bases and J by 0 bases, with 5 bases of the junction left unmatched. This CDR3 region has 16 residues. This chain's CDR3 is CASSFTSGGYQETQYF. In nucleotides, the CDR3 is TGTGCCAGCAGCTTTACTAGCGGGGGGTACCAAGAGACCCAGTACTTC.

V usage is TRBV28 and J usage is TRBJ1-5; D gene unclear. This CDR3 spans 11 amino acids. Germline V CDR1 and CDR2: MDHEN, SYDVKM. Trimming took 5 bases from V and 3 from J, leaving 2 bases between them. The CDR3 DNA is TGTGCCAGCAGTCTCAATCAGCCCCAGCATTTT. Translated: CASSLNQPQHF.